The 8 T cell receptor beta chains below were found in one sample sequenced in a study of blood T cell repertoires in COVID-19. The repertoire was sequenced with immunoSEQ multiplex PCR; TCRdb's copy has only in-frame clones and lacks some. The sample lists about 180,000 clones, approximately 85% occurring once. Sequenced material: peripheral blood. The receptor source for this set is a woman aged 60-70 years with COVID-19, enrolled during active disease.

In this sample, this clone turned up a few times. The chain is built from TRBV3-1 (or the pseudogene TRBV3-2) and TRBJ2-1; D is perhaps TRBD1 (6 bases). Per germline, CDR1 LGHDT and CDR2 YNNKEL (reference sequence). The germline V and J ends were trimmed by 3 bases and 1 base, with 10 bases remaining between them. This CDR3 region has 15 residues. The CDR3 sequence: CASSHGQISYNEQFF. CDR3 nucleotides: TGTGCCAGCAGCCACGGACAGATTTCCTACAATGAGCAGTTCTTC.

This chain connects TRBV19 to TRBJ2-1; 9 bases map to TRBD2. The V gene's germline CDR1 is LNHDA and CDR2 SQIVND (reference sequence). V lost 4 bases, J lost 2 bases, and 3 bases stayed unmatched. The CDR3 is 15 residues long. The CDR3 DNA follows: TGTGCCAGTAGTACGGGACTAGCCACCTACAATGAGCAGTTCTTC. Amino acid sequence: CASSTGLATYNEQFF.

The V and J genes are TRBV10-3 and TRBJ1-5; 7 nucleotides align to TRBD1. Germline CDR1 reads ENHRY; CDR2 reads SYGVKD. The CDR3 is 13 residues long. After removal of 8 bases from V and 4 bases from J, the junction contained 5 bases not matched to a gene. The CDR3 nucleotides read TGTGCCATCGGACAGGTCCCGAATCAGCCCCAGCATTTT. As protein: CAIGQVPNQPQHF.

J is TRBJ2-7 and V is TRBV19; a weak D match, TRBD1 (5 bases). V dropped 6 bases and J dropped 0 bases, with 12 bases sitting between them. Germline CDR1 is LNHDA and CDR2 is SQIVND (reference sequence). The CDR3 is 14 amino acids. The CDR3: CASSRVLGSYEQYF. The CDR3 DNA is TGTGCCAGTAGCAGGGTGTTGGGCTCCTACGAGCAGTACTTC.

This chain uses TRBV28 with TRBJ2-7, with D perhaps matching TRBD1 (5 bases). The CDR3 extends over 16 amino acids. CDR1 and CDR2 from the germline V gene are MDHEN and SYDVKM. The ends were cut back, 6 bases at V and 2 bases at J, with 20 bases in the middle. The CDR3 loop reads CASRDMAAGLTYEQYF. CDR3 DNA sequence: TGTGCCAGCAGGGACATGGCGGCCGGCCTTACCTACGAGCAGTACTTC.

This chain uses TRBV6-1 with TRBJ2-1; TRBD1 agrees at 7 bases. Trimming cost V 0 bases and J 3 bases; bases outside gene matches: 11. This CDR3 contains 18 residues. CDR1 is MNHNS and CDR2 is SASEGT in the germline V gene. The CDR3 reads CASSEALRQGHIYNEQFF. The CDR3 nucleotides are TGTGCCAGCAGTGAAGCGCTTCGACAGGGACACATCTACAATGAGCAGTTCTTC.

This clone was detected a few times. The chain uses TRBV11-2 and TRBJ1-5, with a tentative D call TRBD1 (5 bases). The CDR3 spans 13 residues. Deletions cut 2 bases from V and 7 bases from J, with 9 bases between. The germline V gene has CDR1 SGHAT and CDR2 FQNNGV. For the CDR3, the DNA is TGTGCCAGCAGCTTATCCCAGGGACAGCCCCAGCATTTT. Translated: CASSLSQGQPQHF.

This rearrangement joins TRBV4-2 to TRBJ1-1; 11 bases align to TRBD1. The CDR3 contains 17 residues. Trimming took 1 base from V and 5 from J; bases not matched to a gene: 9. Per germline, CDR1 LGHNA and CDR2 YNFKEQ. CDR3 in amino acids: CASSQGTGGPDVTEAFF. For the CDR3, the DNA is TGTGCCAGCAGCCAAGGGACAGGGGGCCCAGACGTGACTGAAGCTTTCTTT.